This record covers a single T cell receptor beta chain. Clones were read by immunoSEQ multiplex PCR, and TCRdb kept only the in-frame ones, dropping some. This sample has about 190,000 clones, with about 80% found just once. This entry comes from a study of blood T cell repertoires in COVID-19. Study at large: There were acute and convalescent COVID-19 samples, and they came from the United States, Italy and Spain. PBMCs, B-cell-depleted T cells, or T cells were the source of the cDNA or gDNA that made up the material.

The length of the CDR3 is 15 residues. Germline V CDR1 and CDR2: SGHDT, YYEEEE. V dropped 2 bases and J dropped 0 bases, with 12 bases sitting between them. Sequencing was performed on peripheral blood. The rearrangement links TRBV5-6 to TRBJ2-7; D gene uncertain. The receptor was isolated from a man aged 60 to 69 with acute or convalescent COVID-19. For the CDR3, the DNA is TGTGCCAGCAGCTTTGGTTTAGTGGTCTCCTACGAGCAGTACTTC. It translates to CASSFGLVVSYEQYF.